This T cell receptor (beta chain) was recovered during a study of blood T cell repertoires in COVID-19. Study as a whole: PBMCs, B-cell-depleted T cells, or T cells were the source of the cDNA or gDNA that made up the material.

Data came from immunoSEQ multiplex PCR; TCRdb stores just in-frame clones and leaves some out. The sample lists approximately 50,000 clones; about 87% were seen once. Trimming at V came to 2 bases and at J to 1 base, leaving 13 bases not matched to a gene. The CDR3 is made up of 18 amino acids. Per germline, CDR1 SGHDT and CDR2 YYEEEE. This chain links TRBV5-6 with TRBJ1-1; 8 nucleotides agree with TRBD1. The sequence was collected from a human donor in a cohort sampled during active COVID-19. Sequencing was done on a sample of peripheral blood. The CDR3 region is CASSLGPRAGGSNTEAFF. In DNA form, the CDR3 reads TGTGCCAGCAGCTTAGGCCCCAGGGCAGGGGGCTCGAACACTGAAGCTTTCTTT.